This passage covers 25 T cell receptor beta chains from one sample sequenced in a study of glioma-infiltrating T cells. The iRepertoire nested amplicon-rescue multiplex PCR amplified TCR alpha and beta CDR3s from RNA. TCRdb redid the calling of the multiplex PCR reads with MiXCR, one entry per CDR3 protein. Of some 120,000 distinct CDR3 sequences listed, approximately 25% are singletons. The sample consisted of glioma tissue, nonneoplastic brain tissue, or PBMCs (not recorded which). These receptors all stem from a human donor with low-grade glioma or glioblastoma, undergoing nonglioma brain surgery, or in good health (not recorded which).

Ten or more counts support this clonotype. J is TRBJ1-3 and V is TRBV20-1; possibly TRBD1 for D (6 bases). Germline V gene data show CDR1 as DFQATT and CDR2 as SNEGSKA (reference sequence). This CDR3 has 14 residues. V gave up 0 bases and J gave up 4 bases, with 10 bases separating them. The CDR3 DNA reads as TGCAGTGCTAGAGATGCAGGGGAAGGAAACACCATATATTTT. It yields the protein CSARDAGEGNTIYF.

The chain is built from TRBV7-2 and TRBJ2-3, with 7 nucleotides matching TRBD2. J was trimmed by 13 bases and V by 5 bases; bases with no gene match: 18. The CDR3 has 15 amino acids. CDR1 and CDR2 from the germline V gene are SGHTA and FQGNSA. CDR3 loop: CASSGQATSTDTEYF. In DNA, the CDR3 is TGTGCCAGCAGCGGGCAAGCGACTAGCACAGATACAGAGTATTTT.

There are many counts of this clonotype. The V call is TRBV6-1, the J call TRBJ2-7; possible D gene TRBD1, 5 bases. Germline CDR1 is MNHNS and CDR2 is SASEGT. There are 11 residues in the CDR3. V dropped 7 bases and J dropped 5 bases, with 9 bases sitting between them. This CDR3 is CASNRFDEQYF. Written as DNA, the CDR3 is TGTGCCAGCAACAGGTTCGACGAGCAGTACTTC.

This clonotype occurred many times. The chain carries TRBV3-1 and TRBJ2-7; no firm D call. CDR1 and CDR2 from the germline V gene are LGHDT and YNNKEL (reference sequence). Trimming left V 3 bases short and J 5 bases short, with 14 bases between. CDR3 length: 14 residues. In DNA, the CDR3 is TGTGCCAGCAGCCATCTGGGAAACCCCAACGAGCAGTACTTC. Translating it yields CASSHLGNPNEQYF.

This clonotype was seen at least ten times. This sequence joins TRBV29-1 and TRBJ2-1, with D uncertain. V lost 4 bases, J lost 7 bases, and 14 bases lay in between. In germline, CDR1 is SQVTM, CDR2 ANQGSEA. The CDR3 is made up of 13 amino acids. CDR3 DNA sequence: TGCAGCGTTGCGAACACTCAAGGGAATGAGCAGTTCTTC. Its translation is CSVANTQGNEQFF.

Written as DNA, the CDR3 is TGTGCCAGCAGCGCCAAGGTATCTGGGGCCAACGTCCTGACTTTC. It yields the protein CASSAKVSGANVLTF. The chain uses TRBV5-4 and TRBJ2-6; D gene ambiguous. Germline V CDR1 and CDR2: SGHNT, YYREEE (reference sequence). Trimming stripped 4 bases from V and 1 base from J, with 9 bases between. The CDR3 is 15 amino acids.

This clonotype was seen ten or more times. The V call is TRBV7-2, the J call TRBJ1-2; a possible D gene is TRBD1 (5 bases). This CDR3 has 16 amino acids. Trimming took off 1 base at V and 0 bases at J, with 12 bases between the two ends. Germline V gene data show CDR1 as SGHTA and CDR2 as FQGNSA. CDR3 in amino acids: CASSLEWGRPNYGYTF. The CDR3 bases are TGTGCCAGCAGCTTAGAGTGGGGGAGGCCTAACTATGGCTACACCTTC.

V gene TRBV27 combines with J gene TRBJ2-7; 15 bases match TRBD2. This CDR3 is 16 amino acids long. Germline V gene sequence: CDR1 MNHEY, CDR2 SMNVEV (reference sequence). V trimming: 5 bases; J trimming: 3 bases; junction bases outside the gene matches: 5. The CDR3 DNA reads TGTGCCAGCAGTCGCGGACTAGCGGGAGGGCACTACGAGCAGTACTTC. Translated, it gives CASSRGLAGGHYEQYF.

This clonotype came up many times. The chain recombines TRBV10-3 with TRBJ2-5, with D perhaps matching TRBD1 (5 bases). This CDR3 has 13 residues. V was clipped by 8 bases and J by 2 bases, with 12 bases between them. Germline lookup yields CDR1 ENHRY and CDR2 SYGVKD. CDR3 sequence reads: CAIHPTVQETQYF. Here the CDR3 DNA reads TGTGCCATCCACCCGACAGTGCAAGAGACCCAGTACTTC.

Regarding this clonotype: An end of the junction does not agree with germline; a read error may underlie this. V gene TRBV11-1 combines with J gene TRBJ1-1; 7 positions match TRBD1. CDR3 size: 14 residues. Looked up from germline, CDR1 is SGHAT and CDR2 is FQDESV (reference sequence). The CDR3 bases are TGCGCCAGCAGCTTGAACAGGGGTTTCACTGAAGCTTTCTTT. Amino acid sequence: CASSLNRGFTEAFF. Drawing the rest from reference TRBV11-1 and TRBJ1-1, the complete variable domain is EAEVAQSPRYKITEKSQAVAFWCDPISGHATLYWYRQILGQGPELLVQFQDESVVDDSQLPKDRFSAERLKGVDSTLKIQPAELGDSAMYLCASSLNRGFTEAFFGQGTRLTVV.

The gene calls are TRBV19 and TRBJ1-5; D gene ambiguous. Between the trimmed V and J ends, which lost 1 base and 3 bases, there was a span of 16 bases. CDR3 length equals 17 residues. The germline gives CDR1 LNHDA, CDR2 SQIVND (reference sequence). CDR3 residues: CASSIVSIPYINQPQHF. In DNA form, the CDR3 reads TGTGCCAGTAGTATAGTGTCGATACCTTATATCAATCAGCCCCAGCATTTT. Filled out from reference TRBV19 and TRBJ1-5, the complete variable domain reads DGGITQSPKYLFRKEGQNVTLSCEQNLNHDAMYWYRQDPGQGLRLIYYSQIVNDFQKGDIAEGYSVSREKKESFPLTVTSAQKNPTAFYLCASSIVSIPYINQPQHFGDGTRLSIL.

The chain employs TRBV5-1 and TRBJ2-5; 12 bases line up with TRBD1. CDR1 and CDR2 from the germline V gene are SGHRS and YFSETQ. With 3 bases clipped from V and 4 bases from J, the junction kept 4 bases outside the gene matches. This CDR3 spans 15 amino acids. The CDR3 sequence: CASSSGTGGGETQYF. The CDR3 nucleotides are TGCGCCAGCAGCTCCGGGACAGGGGGCGGAGAGACCCAGTACTTC.

This clonotype was detected a few times. The chain has TRBV7-9 and TRBJ1-4; D remains unclear. Germline V gene lookup returns CDR1 SEHNR and CDR2 FQNEAQ (reference sequence). Trimming removed 1 base at V and 8 bases at J, with 14 bases between. This CDR3 has 15 residues. CDR3 sequence (DNA): TGTGCCAGCAGCTTAGAGATCCCCGTGGGGGAAAAACTGTTTTTT. This sequence encodes CASSLEIPVGEKLFF.

This clonotype showed up many times. The chain links TRBV6-1 to TRBJ2-7, with 11 bases lining up with TRBD2. There are 15 residues in the CDR3. V shed 6 bases, J shed 2 bases, and the junction held 6 bases outside the gene matches. Germline assignment: CDR1 MNHNS and CDR2 SASEGT. The CDR3 bases are TGTGCCAGCAGCTTGACTAGCGGGGACACCTACGAGCAGTACTTC. The encoded protein is CASSLTSGDTYEQYF.

As DNA, the CDR3 is TGTGCCAGCAGCCAAGACTACGGGAGCGAGACCCAGTACTTC. It specifies CASSQDYGSETQYF. The chain employs TRBV3-1 and TRBJ2-5; possible D gene TRBD2, 6 bases. Trimming removed 0 bases at V and 5 bases at J, with 10 bases between. This CDR3 has 14 residues. The germline V gene encodes CDR1 LGHDT and CDR2 YNNKEL (reference sequence).

This clonotype appeared a few times. This chain links TRBV18 with TRBJ2-5; 9 bases match TRBD1. CDR3 size: 15 residues. Germline V CDR1 and CDR2: KGHSH, LQKENI. V shed 2 bases and J 1 base; nucleotides not matched to a gene: 2. The CDR3 DNA follows: TGTGCCAGCTCACCATTACAGGGGGCCCAAGAGACCCAGTACTTC. It is translated as CASSPLQGAQETQYF.

The chain joins TRBV7-2 to TRBJ1-2; maybe TRBD1 (5 bases). V shed 5 bases and J shed 11 bases, with 30 bases lying between them. Germline lookup yields CDR1 SGHTA and CDR2 FQGNSA. The CDR3 loop spans 17 amino acids. The DNA of the CDR3 is TGTGCCAGCAGCCGGAGCCCAGGGATCGTGACTTACTATGTTTACACCTTC. Protein sequence: CASSRSPGIVTYYVYTF. Using reference TRBV7-2 and TRBJ1-2 for the parts outside the CDR3, the full variable domain is GAGVSQSPSNKVTEKGKDVELRCDPISGHTALYWYRQSLGQGLEFLIYFQGNSAPDKSGLPSDRFSAERTGGSVSTLTIQRTQQEDSAVYLCASSRSPGIVTYYVYTFGSGTRLTVV.

Ten or more counts support this clonotype. J is TRBJ2-2 and V is TRBV7-2; D is undetermined. Trimming took 8 bases from V and 1 from J, leaving 8 bases between them. Germline CDR1 is SGHTA and CDR2 is FQGNSA. The CDR3 loop spans 13 amino acids. CDR3 in DNA: TGTGCCAGCGGATTTATGAACACCGGGGAGCTGTTTTTT. As protein: CASGFMNTGELFF.

With regard to this clonotype: This could be a read error, since a much larger clone is one nucleotide away. The chain has TRBV7-2 and TRBJ2-7; 14 bases fit TRBD2. V gave up 4 bases and J gave up 3 bases; unmatched junction bases: 8. Looked up from germline, CDR1 is SGHTA and CDR2 is FQGNSA. The CDR3 covers 17 residues. The CDR3 region has the DNA TGTGCCAGCAGCTCGGGACTAGCGGGAGATAAATACTACGAGCAGTACTTC. Its translation: CASSSGLAGDKYYEQYF.

Ten or more counts support this clonotype. The chain employs TRBV12-3 or TRBV12-4 and TRBJ2-2, with 9 bases identical to TRBD1. J gave up 3 bases and V 7 bases, and 6 bases lay outside the gene matches. The CDR3 covers 15 residues. As DNA, the CDR3 is TGTGCCAGCACCCTGGACAGGGGAGACACCGGGGAGCTGTTTTTT. Protein: CASTLDRGDTGELFF.

As concerns this clonotype: A much larger clone is a single base away; this may be a read error. CDR3 bases: TGTGCCAGCAGTAATCACGCCGGGACAGGAGAGACCAAGTACTTC. It encodes CASSNHAGTGETKYF. The chain links TRBV7-6 to TRBJ2-5, with 8 nucleotides matching TRBD1. The germline gives CDR1 SGHVS, CDR2 FNYEAQ. The CDR3 loop spans 15 amino acids.

This clonotype appeared many times. The genes are TRBV28 and TRBJ2-7; 10 nucleotides align to TRBD2. Looked up from germline, CDR1 is MDHEN and CDR2 is SYDVKM. CDR3 size: 15 residues. V was pared by 6 bases and J by 2 bases, with 7 bases of the junction left unmatched. CDR3: CASRITLAGAYEQYF. The CDR3 bases are TGTGCCAGCAGAATAACGCTAGCGGGGGCCTACGAGCAGTACTTC.

Concerning this clonotype: A much bigger clone sits one base away, suggesting this may be a read error. The gene calls are TRBV3-1 and TRBJ2-3; maybe TRBD1 (5 bases). CDR1 is LGHDT, CDR2 YNNKEL, per germline (reference sequence). The CDR3 has 12 amino acids. Written as DNA, the CDR3 is TGTGCCAGCAGCCCGGACAAGCATACGCCGTATTTT. It translates to CASSPDKHTPYF.

Note on this clonotype: A read error may account for a junction end that differs from germline. This chain uses TRBV4-1 with TRBJ2-4; 9 nucleotides match TRBD1. The germline CDR1 and CDR2 sequences are MGHRA and YSYEKL. The CDR3 sequence is 15 residues long. Written as DNA, the CDR3 is TGCGCCTGCAGCCAAGAGACAGGGGGGGAAAACATTCAGTACTTC. As protein: CACSQETGGENIQYF.

Details on this clonotype: This may be a read error: a much more frequent sequence differs by one nucleotide. The rearrangement joins TRBV20-1 to TRBJ2-5, with 8 bases that match TRBD2. This CDR3 spans 18 amino acids. Germline V gives CDR1 DFQATT, CDR2 SNEGSKA (reference sequence). Losses at the gene ends were 2 bases for V and 2 bases for J; bases not matched to a gene: 16. The CDR3 DNA follows: TGCAGTGCTAGATATCTTTTCCCCAGCGGGAGCCTTCAAGAGACCCAGTACTTC. Translating it yields CSARYLFPSGSLQETQYF.